Sequencing of this T cell receptor (beta chain) was carried out in a study of blood T cell repertoires in COVID-19. Source study methods: Estimation of nucleated cell counts was performed using reference gene primer amplification. The data were produced by immunoSEQ multiplex PCR, yet TCRdb's version contains in-frame clones alone and is incomplete. Clone size and V and J calls were adopted from that table, with D and trimming inferred from the DNA. Among about 39,000 clones listed, 84% were seen once. Only one count was recorded for this clone. CDR1 MNHEY and CDR2 SVGAGI come from the germline V gene. V lost 0 bases and J 5 bases, leaving 11 bases between the germline ends. There are 16 residues in the CDR3.

The rearrangement uses TRBV6-5 and TRBJ1-6; D is undetermined. Input material: peripheral blood. The sequence derives from a man aged 50 to 59 with active or convalescent COVID-19. CDR3 in DNA: TGTGCCAGCAGTTACTCCGGGGTACAGAATAATTCACCCCTCCACTTT. It codes for CASSYSGVQNNSPLHF.